One and the same sample provided the 10 T cell receptor beta chains below, sequenced in a study of human T cells and chemical hapten exposure. The sample's time point: patch test 1, 2 weeks after DPC sensitization. The sample's treatment: therapeutic diphenylcyclopropenone sensitization with weekly scalp DPC. TCRdb reprocessed the RACE reads via MiXCR and lists one record per CDR3 protein. Among roughly 180,000 distinct CDR3 sequences listed, under 25% were seen once. The sample consisted of whole blood, taken in connection with sensitization to the hapten diphenylcyclopropenone (DPC). Every receptor here comes from a woman aged 45 to 65 with alopecia areata. Some clones in this sample may be carry-over from other donors' samples.

The chain couples TRBV11-2 to TRBJ2-1, with 9 positions matching TRBD1. J gave up 7 bases and V 5 bases, and 9 bases lay outside the gene matches. CDR1 is SGHAT, CDR2 FQNNGV, per germline. The CDR3 is made up of 15 amino acids. CDR3 protein: CASSPDRGKANEQFF. CDR3 in DNA: TGTGCCAGCAGCCCGGACAGGGGAAAGGCAAATGAGCAGTTCTTC.

This clonotype was observed a few times. V usage is TRBV3-1 and J usage is TRBJ1-1, with 9 bases identical to TRBD1. The CDR3 loop spans 16 amino acids. Trimming took 4 bases from V and 6 from J; bases not matched to a gene: 12. Germline CDR1 and CDR2: LGHDT and YNNKEL (reference sequence). This chain's CDR3 is CASSPAGQGGRAEAFF. Written as DNA, the CDR3 is TGTGCCAGCAGCCCAGCGGGACAGGGAGGTAGAGCTGAAGCTTTCTTT. Drawing the rest from reference TRBV3-1 and TRBJ1-1, the complete variable domain is DTAVSQTPKYLVTQMGNDKSIKCEQNLGHDTMYWYKQDSKKFLKIMFSYNNKELIINETVPNRFSPKSPDKAHLNLHINSLELGDSAVYFCASSPAGQGGRAEAFFGQGTRLTVV.

The chain couples TRBV6-2 or TRBV6-3 to TRBJ2-5; the D call may be TRBD1 or TRBD2 (5 bases each). CDR3 length equals 14 residues. V was shortened by 5 bases and J by 2 bases, with 12 bases between the two germline ends. Germline loops: CDR1 MNHEY, CDR2 SVGEGT. In DNA, the CDR3 is TGTGCCAGCAGTCGGGACGCAATACAAGAGACCCAGTACTTC. Protein product: CASSRDAIQETQYF.

This clonotype was counted only a few times. J is TRBJ2-1 and V is TRBV28; the D gene is possibly TRBD1 (6 bases). This CDR3 comprises 16 residues. Per germline, CDR1 MDHEN and CDR2 SYDVKM. Trimming took off 2 bases at V and 2 bases at J, with 13 bases between the two ends. The CDR3 nucleotides are TGTGCCAGCAGTTTAAAAGGATGGACAGCCTACAATGAGCAGTTCTTC. This encodes CASSLKGWTAYNEQFF.

The V call is TRBV20-1, the J call TRBJ2-7; the match to TRBD2 covers 9 bases. The germline V gene has CDR1 DFQATT and CDR2 SNEGSKA (reference sequence). The CDR3 loop spans 15 amino acids. With 4 bases clipped from V and 2 bases from J, the junction kept 9 bases outside the gene matches. The DNA of the CDR3 is TGCAGTGCTAACCCTCCCCTAGCGGGAACCTACGAGCAGTACTTC. Translation gives CSANPPLAGTYEQYF.

CDR3 nucleotides: TGTGCCAGCAGCGGGTTGGGGGTCGGGAGGAACACTGAAGCTTTCTTT. Protein: CASSGLGVGRNTEAFF. V and J are TRBV5-6 and TRBJ1-1; maybe TRBD1 (5 bases). Germline V gene lookup returns CDR1 SGHDT and CDR2 YYEEEE. The CDR3 totals 16 residues. V lost 4 bases, J lost 1 base, and 17 bases lay in between.

This clonotype has only a few counts. The chain combines TRBV6-1 with TRBJ1-1; 9 positions match TRBD1. Germline V CDR1 and CDR2: MNHNS, SASEGT. J was trimmed by 0 bases and V by 7 bases; bases with no gene match: 3. The CDR3 has 14 residues. CDR3 loop: CASNGQGLNTEAFF. The CDR3 DNA follows: TGTGCCAGCAATGGACAGGGGCTGAACACTGAAGCTTTCTTT.

There are many counts of this clonotype. V and J are TRBV29-1 and TRBJ2-5; a possible D gene is TRBD2 (6 bases). This CDR3 is 11 amino acids long. V lost 4 bases, J lost 5 bases, and 8 bases lay in between. Germline V gives CDR1 SQVTM, CDR2 ANQGSEA. CDR3 nucleotide sequence: TGCAGCGTTGGAGCGGGCGAGACCCAGTACTTC. Residues: CSVGAGETQYF.

This clonotype appeared a few times. The V and J genes are TRBV19 and TRBJ1-2; no reliable D call. V lost 6 bases and J 2 bases, leaving 13 bases between the germline ends. CDR1 is LNHDA and CDR2 is SQIVND in the germline V gene (reference sequence). CDR3 size: 14 residues. CDR3 bases: TGTGCCAGTAGCCCCGGGGTGAGGAACTATGGCTACACCTTC. This translates into CASSPGVRNYGYTF.

This chain links TRBV5-1 with TRBJ1-1; no clear D. Germline V CDR1 and CDR2: SGHRS, YFSETQ. The V end lost 5 bases, the J end lost 5 bases, and 13 bases lay between the germline ends. CDR3 size: 13 residues. CDR3 coding DNA: TGCGCCAGCAGTCAGGACCGTTTGACTGAAGCTTTCTTT. It yields the protein CASSQDRLTEAFF.